This T cell receptor beta chain stems from a study of cytomegalovirus exposure and HLA in healthy donors. The table lists this clone with a few counts. Its antigen is unknown. The PCR had 60 Vbeta and 13 Jbeta primers. Produced via immunoSEQ multiplex PCR; TCRdb's table is partial and in-frame only. This sample has around 170,000 clones; 84% occur once, and the top ten carry around 0.41%. Study-level findings and limits: Upon later analysis, HLA-associated TCR beta chains proved more clonally expanded than other, equally common chains.

In germline, CDR1 is SGHRS, CDR2 YFSETQ. V lost 3 bases, J lost 1 base, and 7 bases lay in between. The CDR3 is 13 residues long. The sequence was obtained from a boy aged 2 to 10 in good health and CMV-seronegative. V is TRBV5-1 and J is TRBJ1-1, with a possible D match to TRBD1 (6 bases). The material sequenced was PBMCs. As DNA, the CDR3 is TGCGCCAGCAGCTGGACAGCGAACACTGAAGCTTTCTTT. Its protein product is CASSWTANTEAFF.